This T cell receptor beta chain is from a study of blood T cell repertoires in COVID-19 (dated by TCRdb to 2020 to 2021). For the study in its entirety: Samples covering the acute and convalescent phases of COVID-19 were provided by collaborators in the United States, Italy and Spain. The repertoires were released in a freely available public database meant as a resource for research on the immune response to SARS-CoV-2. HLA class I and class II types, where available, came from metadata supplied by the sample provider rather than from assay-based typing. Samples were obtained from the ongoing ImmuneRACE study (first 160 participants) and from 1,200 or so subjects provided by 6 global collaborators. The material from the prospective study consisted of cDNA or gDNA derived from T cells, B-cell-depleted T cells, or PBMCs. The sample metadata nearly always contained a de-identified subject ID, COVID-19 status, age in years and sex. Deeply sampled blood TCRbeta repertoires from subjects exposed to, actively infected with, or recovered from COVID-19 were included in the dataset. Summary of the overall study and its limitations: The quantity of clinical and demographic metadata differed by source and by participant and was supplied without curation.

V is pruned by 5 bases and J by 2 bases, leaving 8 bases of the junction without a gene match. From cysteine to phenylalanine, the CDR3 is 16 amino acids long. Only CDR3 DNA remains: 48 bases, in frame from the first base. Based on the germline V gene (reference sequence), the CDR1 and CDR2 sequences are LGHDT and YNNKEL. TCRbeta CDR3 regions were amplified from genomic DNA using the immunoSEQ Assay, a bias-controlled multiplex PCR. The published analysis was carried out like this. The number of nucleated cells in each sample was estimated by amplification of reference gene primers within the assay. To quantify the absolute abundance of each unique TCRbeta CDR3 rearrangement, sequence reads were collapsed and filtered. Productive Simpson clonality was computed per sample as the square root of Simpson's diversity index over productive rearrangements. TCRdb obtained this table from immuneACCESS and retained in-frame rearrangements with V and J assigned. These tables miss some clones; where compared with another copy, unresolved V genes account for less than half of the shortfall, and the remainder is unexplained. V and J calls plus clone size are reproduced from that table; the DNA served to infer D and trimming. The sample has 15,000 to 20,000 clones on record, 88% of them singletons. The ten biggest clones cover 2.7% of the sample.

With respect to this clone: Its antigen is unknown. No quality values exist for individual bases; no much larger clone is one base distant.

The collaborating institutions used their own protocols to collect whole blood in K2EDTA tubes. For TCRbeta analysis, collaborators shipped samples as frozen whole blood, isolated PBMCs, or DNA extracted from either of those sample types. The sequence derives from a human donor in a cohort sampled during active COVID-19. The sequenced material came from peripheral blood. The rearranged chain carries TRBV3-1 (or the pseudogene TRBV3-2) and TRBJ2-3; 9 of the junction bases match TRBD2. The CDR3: CASSSRLAVPTDTQYF. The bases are TGTGCCAGCAGCTCGAGACTAGCGGTTCCCACAGATACGCAGTATTTT.